This entry is about one TCR beta chain. This clonotype has a count of ten or more. Its specific antigen is unknown. No quality values exist for individual bases; no much larger clone is one base distant. The data were obtained in a study of molecular identifiers for immune sequencing clone quantification (dated by TCRdb to about 2018). Study-level background: For a replicate experiment, the RNA from either roughly 18,000 or 92,000 naive CD8 T cells was divided into five aliquots, and four of those aliquots went on to sequencing. This methods study benchmarked molecular-identifier clustering-based TCR repertoire sequencing (MIDCIRS) and TCR RNA copy counting, using CD8 T cells to do so.

There are 14 amino acids in the CDR3, from cysteine to phenylalanine inclusive. Only the CDR3 portion is preserved as DNA: 42 bases, with reading frame beginning at the first base. CDR1 and CDR2 (MGHRA, YSYEKL) derive from the germline V gene. Relative to germline, V is 4 bases shorter and J is 3 bases shorter, with 13 bases between their ends. Libraries were made using PCR. Sequencing relied on a NextSeq 500. Preparation of bulk TCR libraries followed a previously described approach, with the TCR primers listed in Table S5. Total RNA was purified with the Qiagen AllPrep DNA/RNA kit. Before any analysis, reads coming from multiple sequencing runs of the same library were combined into one pool. Per the authors' processing: Reads were retained only if the reads had an exact TCR constant sequence, and the retained reads were trimmed to 150 nt and grouped according to their 12-nt molecular barcodes. Within each barcode group, reads were sub-clustered at a 15% Levenshtein threshold, and quality-weighted consensus sequences were built per RNA molecule. Non-functional sequences were discarded, and so were lower-count sequences lying one edit away from another sequence. Based on a fit of two negative binomial distributions, barcode sub-clusters having less than 20% of the maximum read count were discarded. Using fastp at Q25 and MiXCR, TCRdb reprocessed the public reads and kept productive beta chains. Identical CDR3 proteins give one entry, which carries the most common genes and DNA. The V and J calls here are based on TCRdb, not the publication. Here the sample has around 460,000 distinct CDR3 sequences; roughly 25% occur a single time. Of the sample, approximately 0.8% is held by the ten largest clones.

Libraries of naive CD8 T cells were built from anywhere between roughly 18,000 and 1,000,000 sorted cells, with 10%, 30% or 50% of the purified RNA used. Naive CD8 T cells were FACS-sorted as CD8+CD4-CCR7+CD45RA+ on a BD FACSAria II into RLT Plus buffer. To test detection sensitivity, Jurkat RNA equal to 9 to 10 TCR copies was added to samples of about 20,000-1,100,000 naive CD8 T cells. Enrichment of CD8 T cells was done with RosetteSep CD8+ T Cell Enrichment Cocktail plus Ficoll-Paque, and ACK red cell lysis came afterward. Overall study outcomes, separate from this receptor: In CMV-specific effector cells, clones with more than 20 RNA copies contained over 99% of molecules, whereas in naive cells such clones contained under 1% of molecules. Spiked-in Jurkat TCR RNA (around nine copies' worth), which is not part of the donor repertoire, was contained in the naive libraries. Without barcode sub-clustering, chimeric consensus sequences inflated TCR diversity; chimeras reached as high as 47%. Modeling indicated approximately 3.2 TCR RNA copies recovered per cell, compared with 9 to 10 by digital PCR, which implies a capture efficiency of 25% to 35%. Highly expanded clone sizes could be underestimated because identical TCR molecules may share a barcode. Spiked-in Jurkat TCR RNA equivalent to a single cell was reported to be detectable even among 800,000 to 1,000,000 naive CD8 T cells.

The TCR comes from a human donor in good health. Some libraries in this study had Jurkat cell RNA spiked in. The V gene is TRBV4-1 and the J gene is TRBJ2-7, with TRBD2 perhaps the D gene, on 6 matching bases. The material sequenced was naive CD8+ T cells from blood, with Jurkat cell RNA spiked in. The meaning of the sample's cell subset or site label: FACS-sorted CD8+CD4-CCR7+CD45RA+ naive T cells. The nucleotide sequence is given as TGCGCCAGCAGCCCCAACGGGGGAAACTACGAGCAGTACTTC. The translation is CASSPNGGNYEQYF.